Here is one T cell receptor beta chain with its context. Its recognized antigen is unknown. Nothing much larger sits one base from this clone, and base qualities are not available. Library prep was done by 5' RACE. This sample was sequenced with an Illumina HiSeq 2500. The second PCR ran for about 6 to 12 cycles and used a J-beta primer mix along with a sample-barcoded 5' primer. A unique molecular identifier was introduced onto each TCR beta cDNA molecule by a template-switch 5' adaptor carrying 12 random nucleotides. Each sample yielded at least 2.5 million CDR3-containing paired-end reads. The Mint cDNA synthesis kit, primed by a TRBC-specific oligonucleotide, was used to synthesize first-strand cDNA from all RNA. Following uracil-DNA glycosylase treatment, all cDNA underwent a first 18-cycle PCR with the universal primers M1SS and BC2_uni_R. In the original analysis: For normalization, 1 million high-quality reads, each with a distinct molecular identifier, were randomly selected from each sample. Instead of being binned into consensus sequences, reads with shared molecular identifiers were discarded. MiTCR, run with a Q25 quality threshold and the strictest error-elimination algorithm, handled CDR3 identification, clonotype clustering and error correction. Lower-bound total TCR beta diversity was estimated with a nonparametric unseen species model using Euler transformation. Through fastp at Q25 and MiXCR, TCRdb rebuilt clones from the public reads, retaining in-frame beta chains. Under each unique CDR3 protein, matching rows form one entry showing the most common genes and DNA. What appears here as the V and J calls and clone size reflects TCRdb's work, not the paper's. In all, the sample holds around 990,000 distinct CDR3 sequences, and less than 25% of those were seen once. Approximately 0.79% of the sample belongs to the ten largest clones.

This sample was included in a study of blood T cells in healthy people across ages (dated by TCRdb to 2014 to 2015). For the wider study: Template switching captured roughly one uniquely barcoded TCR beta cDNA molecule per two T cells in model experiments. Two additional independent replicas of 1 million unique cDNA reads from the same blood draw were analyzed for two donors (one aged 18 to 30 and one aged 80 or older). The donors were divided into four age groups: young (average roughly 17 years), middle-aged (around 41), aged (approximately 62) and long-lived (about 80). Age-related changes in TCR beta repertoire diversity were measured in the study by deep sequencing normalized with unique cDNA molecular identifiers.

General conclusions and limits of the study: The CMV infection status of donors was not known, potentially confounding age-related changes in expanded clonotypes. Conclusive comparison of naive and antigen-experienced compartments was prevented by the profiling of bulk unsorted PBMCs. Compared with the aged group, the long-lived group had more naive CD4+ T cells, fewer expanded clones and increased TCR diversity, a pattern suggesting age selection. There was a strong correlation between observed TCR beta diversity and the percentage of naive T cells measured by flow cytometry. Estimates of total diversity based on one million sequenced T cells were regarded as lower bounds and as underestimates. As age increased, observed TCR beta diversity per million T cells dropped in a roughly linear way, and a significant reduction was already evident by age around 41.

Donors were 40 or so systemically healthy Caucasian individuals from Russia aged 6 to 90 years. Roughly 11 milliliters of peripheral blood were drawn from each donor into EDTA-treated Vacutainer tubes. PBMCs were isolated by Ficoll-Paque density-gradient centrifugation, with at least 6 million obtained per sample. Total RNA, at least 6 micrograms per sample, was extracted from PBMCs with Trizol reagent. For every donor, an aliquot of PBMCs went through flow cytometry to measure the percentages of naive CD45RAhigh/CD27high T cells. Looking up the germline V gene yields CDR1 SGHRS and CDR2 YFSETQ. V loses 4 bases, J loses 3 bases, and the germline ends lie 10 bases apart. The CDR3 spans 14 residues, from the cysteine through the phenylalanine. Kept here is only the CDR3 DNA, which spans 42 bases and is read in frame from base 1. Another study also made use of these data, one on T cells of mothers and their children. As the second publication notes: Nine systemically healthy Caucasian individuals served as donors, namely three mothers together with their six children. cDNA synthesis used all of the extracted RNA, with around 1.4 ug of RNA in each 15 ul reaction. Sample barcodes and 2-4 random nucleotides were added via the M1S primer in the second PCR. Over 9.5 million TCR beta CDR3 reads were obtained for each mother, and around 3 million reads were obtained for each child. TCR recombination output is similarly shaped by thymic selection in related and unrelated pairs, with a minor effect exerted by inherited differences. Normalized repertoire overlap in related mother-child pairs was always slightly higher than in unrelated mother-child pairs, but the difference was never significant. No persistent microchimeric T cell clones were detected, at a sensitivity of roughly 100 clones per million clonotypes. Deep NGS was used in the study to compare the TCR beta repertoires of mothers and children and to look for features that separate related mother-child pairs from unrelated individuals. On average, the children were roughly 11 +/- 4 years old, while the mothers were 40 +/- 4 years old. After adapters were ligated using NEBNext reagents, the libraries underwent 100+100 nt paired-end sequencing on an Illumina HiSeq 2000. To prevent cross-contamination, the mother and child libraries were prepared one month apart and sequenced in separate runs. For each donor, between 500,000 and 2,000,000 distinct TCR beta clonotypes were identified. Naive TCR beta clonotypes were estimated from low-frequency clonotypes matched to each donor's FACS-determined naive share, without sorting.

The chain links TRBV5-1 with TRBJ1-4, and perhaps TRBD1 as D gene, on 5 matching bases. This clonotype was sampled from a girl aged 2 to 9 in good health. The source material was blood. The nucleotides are TGCGCCAGCAGCGGGGGTGAAGCTAATGAAAAACTGTTTTTT. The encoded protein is CASSGGEANEKLFF.